The T cell receptor (beta chain) under discussion was sequenced for a study of PD-L1 blockade in urothelial cancer. The wider study: Beginning at some point between 2012 and 2014, patients received atezolizumab, given as 1,200 mg intravenously every 3 weeks. Study outcomes and limitations: More expansion of tumor-associated blood clones, seen at 3 weeks, marked durable-benefit patients.

In regard to this clone: The antigen is undetermined.

Some clones are missing from TCRdb's copy, which holds only in-frame ones; the method was immunoSEQ multiplex PCR. The sample lists fewer than 60,000 clones, 75% to 90% seen once, with roughly 1.3% in the top ten. Time point indicated: pretreatment peripheral blood. The germline gives CDR1 SEHNR, CDR2 FQNEAQ (reference sequence). This CDR3 contains 14 residues. V dropped 3 bases and J dropped 2 bases, with 11 bases sitting between them. Specimen: PBMCs, collected around atezolizumab (anti-PD-L1) treatment. The chain is built from TRBV7-9 and TRBJ2-7, with D maybe TRBD2 (6 bases). The receptor comes from a man in his forties or fifties with urothelial cancer. The CDR3 nucleotides are TGTGCCAGCAGCTTGGCGGGGCCAGCCTACGAGCAGTACTTC. The encoded protein is CASSLAGPAYEQYF. The full variable domain, its missing parts supplied by reference TRBV7-9 and TRBJ2-7, is DTGVSQNPRHKITKRGQNVTFRCDPISEHNRLYWYRQTLGQGPEFLTYFQNEAQLEKSRLLSDRFSAERPKGSFSTLEIQRTEQGDSAMYLCASSLAGPAYEQYFGPGTRLTVT.